The following is a TCR beta chain sequence with its context. This clone's antigen is unknown. No base-level quality is on record; no much larger clone is a single base apart. The sample comes from a study of PD-1 blockade in classical Hodgkin lymphoma (dated by TCRdb to the early 2020s). Background on the whole study: Nivolumab dosing was 3 mg/kg intravenously every 2 weeks, continuing until either disease progression or unacceptable toxicity. The study used TCR beta sequencing and CyTOF to define a peripheral blood immune signature of response to PD-1 blockade in classical Hodgkin lymphoma. Broad study findings and their caveats: The study was limited to a single clinical trial cohort, and causes of repertoire differences, possibly disease activity or prior therapy, remained undefined. Baseline TCR diversity was reported as lower in newly diagnosed patients than in healthy donors, and lower still in relapsed/refractory patients. A significant rise by C4D1 was seen in CD4+ but not CD8+ TCR diversity (p=0.0027 vs p=0.16), with the rise being most apparent in complete responders (p=0.02). Trial patients with a complete response had baseline diversity similar to that of newly diagnosed patients, while partial responders and progressors had significantly lower diversity. Patients starting nivolumab less than 1 year after ASCT had lower diversity and were excluded from later analyses to avoid confounding by immune reconstitution.

Including the terminal cysteine and phenylalanine, the CDR3 comprises 16 residues. Left in the record is the CDR3 DNA by itself, 48 bases read in frame from the first base. Trimming removed 3 bases from V and 8 bases from J; the gene matches leave 12 bases unexplained. Reading the germline V gene gives CDR1 KGHSH and CDR2 LQKENI. Genomic DNA was isolated using the Qiagen DNeasy kit from unsorted PBMCs as well as from negatively selected CD4+ and CD8+ fractions. TCR beta CDR3 regions were amplified by immunoSEQ multiplex PCR using primers annealing to V and J segments. A synthetic immune receptor repertoire was used to minimize amplification bias, and remaining bias was computationally removed after sequencing. On the study's bioinformatics: Custom Python scripts were used to quantify repertoire diversity as the Shannon entropy index. The unsorted, CD4+ and CD8+ repertoires were each analyzed separately, with the exception of combined analyses, where CD4+ and CD8+ sequences were merged in silico. Clonal expansion was defined as at least a 2-fold frequency increase after treatment relative to C1D1, with a pseudocount of 0.5 for undetected baseline clones. Singleton clones were defined as clones with 0 or 1 copy at C1D1, and non-singleton clones were defined as clones with 2 or more copies. By matching protein sequences in sorted samples from the same patient, clones expanded in unsorted samples were annotated as CD4+, CD8+ or unknown. Wilcoxon tests on paired samples were used to test diversity changes from C1D1 to C4D1. What TCRdb holds here is the immuneACCESS table cut down to in-frame rearrangements. Part of the clones is not present; checked against another copy, under half of the missing clones reflect an unresolved V gene, and the others are unexplained. That table is the source of V, J and clone size, and D and trimming were worked out from the DNA. The sample yields roughly 100,000 clones; roughly 87% were counted once. The ten largest clonotypes hold around 20% of the sample.

In the paper's terms, the time point label means: cycle 4 day 1 (C4D1), after five to seven weeks of nivolumab. All trial patients had relapsed after autologous stem cell transplantation, with cohorts A, B and C differing in prior brentuximab vedotin exposure. The trial cohort was composed of about 60 patients with relapsed/refractory classical Hodgkin lymphoma, for whom complete response, partial response or progressive disease was recorded as best overall response. Single-agent nivolumab was administered to trial patients in the multi-cohort phase II CheckMate 205 trial. An independent review committee assessed best overall response using the 2007 International Working Group response criteria. PBMCs from the trial were collected at three points: immediately before nivolumab initiation (C1D1), and during therapy at cycle 2 day 1 and cycle 4 day 1. Peripheral blood was collected in 8 mL Vacutainer Cell Preparation Tubes, from which PBMCs were isolated by centrifugation and then cryopreserved.

The chain couples TRBV18 to TRBJ2-1; 8 nucleotides in the junction match TRBD2. Sequenced here: peripheral blood mononuclear cells (PBMCs), sampled before the fourth cycle of nivolumab. The sequence derives from a human donor with classical Hodgkin lymphoma. The bases are TGTGCCAGCTCACCGTCCGGGACTAGGCCGAACCATGAGCAGTTCTTC. Protein translation: CASSPSGTRPNHEQFF.